The 11 T cell receptor beta chains listed next were all sequenced from one sample in a study of T-cell memory formation after mild COVID-19. Using its own MiXCR run on the 5' RACE reads, TCRdb lists one record per CDR3 protein. The table lists roughly 190,000 distinct CDR3 sequences, around 19% of them singletons. Sample: PBMCs or a T cell subset sorted from them (not recorded which). These receptors all come from an adult woman who had mild COVID-19 (a few samples of this study predate the infection). Cell type and time point are not known.

This clonotype was counted between two and nine times. The chain links TRBV20-1 to TRBJ2-1; tentatively, D is TRBD1 (5 bases). The CDR3 loop spans 15 amino acids. V was pared by 5 bases and J by 5 bases, with 19 bases between. Germline loops: CDR1 DFQATT, CDR2 SNEGSKA (reference sequence). CDR3 in amino acids: CSAPPVGRANNEQFF. DNA of the CDR3: TGCAGTGCTCCCCCCGTAGGCAGGGCAAACAATGAGCAGTTCTTC.

Only a few counts were recorded for this clonotype. The rearrangement links TRBV6-2 or TRBV6-3 to TRBJ2-3; possible D gene TRBD2, 6 bases. V was pared by 6 bases and J by 2 bases, with 12 bases between. CDR1 is MNHEY, CDR2 SVGEGT, per germline. The length of the CDR3 is 14 residues. The CDR3 sequence is CASRRGLNTDTQYF. The CDR3 nucleotides read TGTGCCAGCAGACGGGGACTTAACACAGATACGCAGTATTTT.

This clonotype appeared a single time. This chain joins TRBV14 and TRBJ2-7, with D possibly matching TRBD1 (6 bases). The V end lost 2 bases, the J end lost 3 bases, and 14 bases lay between the germline ends. This CDR3 comprises 15 residues. CDR1 SGHDN and CDR2 FVKESK come from the germline V gene. CDR3 nucleotide sequence: TGTGCCAGCAGCCAAAGTCTCCAGGGGCTCTACGAGCAGTACTTC. Protein sequence: CASSQSLQGLYEQYF.

This chain connects TRBV5-6 to TRBJ1-2, with D maybe TRBD1 (5 bases). Germline CDR1 SGHDT, CDR2 YYEEEE. The CDR3 is made up of 15 amino acids. V gave up 0 bases and J gave up 2 bases, with 11 bases separating them. CDR3 coding DNA: TGTGCCAGCAGCTTGGTTCAGGGTGTGAACTATGGCTACACCTTC. Translated: CASSLVQGVNYGYTF.

This clonotype was found a few times. The genes are TRBV12-5 and TRBJ1-5, with D maybe TRBD1 (6 bases). The CDR3 totals 14 residues. With 8 bases removed from V and 5 bases from J, the gap between germline ends came to 16 bases. In germline, CDR1 is LGHNT, CDR2 FRNRAP. CDR3 region: CASRGRVGDQPQHF. CDR3 coding DNA: TGTGCTAGTCGGGGGCGGGTGGGTGATCAGCCCCAGCATTTT.

The sample holds a few counts of this clonotype. This sequence joins TRBV5-1 and TRBJ1-2, with D perhaps matching TRBD1 (5 bases). CDR3 size: 14 residues. The V gene lost 4 bases and the J gene lost 5 bases, with 15 bases spanning the gap. Germline CDR1 reads SGHRS; CDR2 reads YFSETQ. CDR3 in DNA: TGCGCCAGCAGCCGCCTCACAGGTGATTATGGCTACACCTTC. This translates into CASSRLTGDYGYTF.

This rearrangement joins TRBV20-1 to TRBJ2-5; D is ambiguous. Germline V gene lookup returns CDR1 DFQATT and CDR2 SNEGSKA (reference sequence). Trimming pared 4 bases from V and 1 base from J, leaving 4 bases between. The CDR3 runs to 11 residues. CDR3 DNA sequence: TGCAGTGCTACAGTCCAAGAGACCCAGTACTTC. Amino acids: CSATVQETQYF.

This clonotype was seen ten or more times. The CDR3 nucleotides read TGTGCCAGCTCCCGGGACAGGGGGCAATCGGGCTACAATGAGCAGTTCTTC. This codes for CASSRDRGQSGYNEQFF. The chain carries TRBV7-2 and TRBJ2-1; 12 bases are shared with TRBD1. J lost 3 bases, V lost 8 bases, and 11 bases had no gene match. This CDR3 comprises 17 residues. Germline V gene data show CDR1 as SGHTA and CDR2 as FQGNSA.

This sequence joins TRBV5-1 and TRBJ2-2, with D hard to call. With 4 bases removed from V and 5 bases from J, the gap between germline ends came to 18 bases. CDR3 size: 16 residues. The germline V gene encodes CDR1 SGHRS and CDR2 YFSETQ. The CDR3 is CASSLKTPLETGELFF. As DNA, the CDR3 is TGCGCCAGCAGCCTTAAAACGCCCCTAGAGACCGGGGAGCTGTTTTTT. Combining the CDR3 with reference TRBV5-1 and TRBJ2-2 gives the whole variable domain KAGVTQTPRYLIKTRGQQVTLSCSPISGHRSVSWYQQTPGQGLQFLFEYFSETQRNKGNFPGRFSGRQFSNSRSEMNVSTLELGDSALYLCASSLKTPLETGELFFGEGSRLTVL.

V usage is TRBV2 and J usage is TRBJ2-3; TRBD2 is a possible D gene (6 bases). The CDR3 covers 15 residues. Per germline, CDR1 SNHLY and CDR2 FYNNEI. The germline V and J ends were trimmed by 6 bases and 3 bases, with 16 bases remaining between them. CDR3 sequence reads: CASRPGGGGTDTQYF. Here the CDR3 DNA reads TGTGCCAGCAGACCGGGCGGTGGAGGGACAGATACGCAGTATTTT. The full variable domain, with the rest looked up from reference TRBV2 and TRBJ2-3, is EPEVTQTPSHQVTQMGQEVILRCVPISNHLYFYWYRQILGQKVEFLVSFYNNEISEKSEIFDDQFSVERPDGSNFTLKIRSTKLEDSAMYFCASRPGGGGTDTQYFGPGTRLTVL.

The chain has TRBV9 and TRBJ2-7, with 11 bases that match TRBD2. The germline V gene encodes CDR1 SGDLS and CDR2 YYNGEE. With 4 bases clipped from V and 4 bases from J, the junction kept 7 bases outside the gene matches. The CDR3 runs to 15 residues. The CDR3 DNA is TGTGCCAGCAGCTCTACTAGCGGGGGTGGTTACGAGCAGTACTTC. Translated: CASSSTSGGGYEQYF.